Here is one TCR beta chain with its context. Its antigen remains unidentified. Sequencing was performed with immunoSEQ multiplex PCR; in TCRdb, only in-frame clones are kept and a portion is missing. The sample has around 110,000 clones; around 88% are singletons. V lost 0 bases, J lost 2 bases, and 8 bases lay in between. Per germline, CDR1 LGHDT and CDR2 YNNKEL (reference sequence). The CDR3 runs to 15 residues. This specimen comes from a study of T cell responses to AZD1222 COVID-19 vaccine. Whole-study findings and limits: Regions 160-218 and 743-854 dominated among vaccine-associated CD4 TCRs spanning spike. Seropositive status at baseline applied to only six AZD1222 recipients. When two AZD1222 doses had been given, Spike-specific TCR breadth and depth rose.

The gene calls are TRBV3-1 (or the pseudogene TRBV3-2) and TRBJ1-5; D gene uncertain. The sequences come from peripheral blood, collected on day 0 of AZD1222 vaccination. The TCR sequence derives from an adult in good health. In DNA, the CDR3 is TGTGCCAGCAGCCAAGATTTAGTCCGCAATCAGCCCCAGCATTTT. It is translated as CASSQDLVRNQPQHF.